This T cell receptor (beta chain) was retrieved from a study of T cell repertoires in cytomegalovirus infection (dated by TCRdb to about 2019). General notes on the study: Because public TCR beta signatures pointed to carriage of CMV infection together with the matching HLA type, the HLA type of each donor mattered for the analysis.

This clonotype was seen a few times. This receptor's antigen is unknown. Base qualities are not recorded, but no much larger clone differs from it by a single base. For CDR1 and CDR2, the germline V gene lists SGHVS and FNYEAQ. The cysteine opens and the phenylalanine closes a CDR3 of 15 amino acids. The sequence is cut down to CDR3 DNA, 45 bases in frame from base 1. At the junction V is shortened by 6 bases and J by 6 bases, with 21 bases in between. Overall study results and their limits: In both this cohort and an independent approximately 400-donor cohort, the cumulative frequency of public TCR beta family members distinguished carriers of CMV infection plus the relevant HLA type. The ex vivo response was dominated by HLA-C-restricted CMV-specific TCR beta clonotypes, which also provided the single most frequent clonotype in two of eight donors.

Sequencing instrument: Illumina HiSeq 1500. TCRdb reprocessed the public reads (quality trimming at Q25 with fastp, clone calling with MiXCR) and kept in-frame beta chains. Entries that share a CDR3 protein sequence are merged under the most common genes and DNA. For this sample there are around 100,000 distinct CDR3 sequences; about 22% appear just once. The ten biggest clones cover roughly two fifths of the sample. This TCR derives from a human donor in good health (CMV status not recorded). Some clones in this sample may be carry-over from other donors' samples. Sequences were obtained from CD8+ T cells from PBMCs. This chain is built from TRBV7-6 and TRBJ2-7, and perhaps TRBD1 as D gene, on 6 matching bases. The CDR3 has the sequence CASSPYPMGAGEQYF. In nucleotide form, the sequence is TGTGCCAGCAGTCCCTATCCAATGGGGGCTGGCGAGCAGTACTTC.